This T cell receptor (beta chain) was obtained from a study of shared clonotypes between healthy human individuals. A CD45RA-negative memory subset and a CD45RA+ naive subset were separated from the CD4+ cells. This clone is a singleton in its sample. As yet, its antigen is unknown. This table comes from immunoSEQ multiplex PCR, and its TCRdb copy is limited to in-frame clones, with some not included. The sample includes around 700,000 clones, 72% of them seen just once. Broader study findings: Sample collection involved blood only; tissue repertoires are likely different.

The V segment lost 6 bases and the J segment 6 bases; nucleotides outside the gene matches: 11. CDR1 is SGHDT, CDR2 YYEEEE, per germline. The CDR3 covers 15 residues. This sequence was found in a woman aged 30 to 39 in good health. Sequencing input: memory CD4+ T cells sorted from blood. Sample subset: CD45RA-negative fraction. The chain uses TRBV5-6 and TRBJ2-7, with 11 bases fitting TRBD1. CDR3 in amino acids: CASNFRTGGLGEQYF. In DNA, the CDR3 is TGTGCCAGCAACTTCAGGACAGGGGGCTTGGGCGAGCAGTACTTC.